The rows below give T cell receptor beta chains drawn from one sample of a study of esophageal squamous cell carcinoma under preoperative chemotherapy. MiXCR, run by TCRdb on the PCR reads, gives a single entry per CDR3 protein. This sample yields about 30,000 distinct CDR3 sequences, of which approximately 50% are seen a single time; 9.5% to 15% belongs to the top ten. Collection of the sample occurred from a patient given preoperative chemotherapy. The receptors stem from a human donor with esophageal squamous cell carcinoma. The donor label of this sample is uncertain. Both conserved end residues are part of each CDR3. The D gene is left open where the match is weak.

J gene,V gene,D gene,CDR3 protein
TRBJ2-5,TRBV12-5,TRBD2,CASGSSGTETQYF
TRBJ2-2,TRBV27,-,CASSSGRGRGGELFF
TRBJ1-2,TRBV27,-,CASSPRTADYGYTF
TRBJ2-3,TRBV23-1,TRBD2,CRSARRGSKNTQYF
TRBJ2-2,TRBV7-9,TRBD1,CASSLPGTDNTGTLYF
-,TRBV7-8,-,CASRYNVDYEQYF
TRBJ2-3,TRBV7-9,-,CASSQSGQTANTETQYF
TRBJ2-2,TRBV7-2,TRBD2,CASSSSGSTGELFF
TRBJ2-3,TRBV7-6,TRBD2,CARGRGGSDTDTQYF
TRBJ2-2,TRBV5-4,-,CASSPDSTNTGELFF
-,TRBV7-2,TRBD1,CASSLMGQGLHEQFF
TRBJ2-4,TRBV7-2,TRBD2,CASRVAGGRAKDTQYF
TRBJ2-4,TRBV7-2,-,CASGFGGRDKKTQYF
TRBJ2-3,TRBV27,-,CASRNRLSTQYF
TRBJ2-2,TRBV7-2,-,CASSLESGTGELFF
TRBJ2-2,TRBV6-1,TRBD1,CASSLRTGGANWELFF
-,TRBV7-6,-,CASSPGLGAQDTQYF
TRBJ1-5,TRBV12-3/TRBV12-4,TRBD1,CASSFSGGGLDLQPQHF
TRBJ2-1,TRBV7-2,-,CASSEGVGAYRGNEQFF
TRBJ2-5,TRBV7-6,-,CASSLDAGIGGRDKETQYF
TRBJ2-2,TRBV6-5,-,CASSYRTGELFF
TRBJ2-1,TRBV12-3/TRBV12-4,-,CASSLAGDREQFF
TRBJ1-3,TRBV12-3/TRBV12-4,TRBD1,CASREGANGNTIYF
TRBJ2-3,TRBV7-8,-,CARGFDRRDQETQYF
-,TRBV7-2,-,CASSLDPGTQYF
TRBJ2-2,TRBV7-9,TRBD1,CASSTRDRKNTGELFF
TRBJ2-2,TRBV7-9,-,CASSQSGEAVNTEKQFF
TRBJ2-4,TRBV6-5,-,CASSYGAAKNIQYF
TRBJ2-4,TRBV7-6,-,CASSLDPGLGGGDQEIQYF
TRBJ1-1,TRBV11-3,-,CASSRSKNTEAFF
TRBJ2-5,TRBV6-1,-,CASGLGGGAWETQYF
TRBJ2-3,TRBV18,-,CASAFSTDTQYF
TRBJ2-5,TRBV18,-,CASSPDVQETQYF
TRBJ1-1,TRBV7-2,-,CASSLAPNRANTEAFF
TRBJ2-1,TRBV12-3/TRBV12-4,TRBD2,CASRPGAGSHNEQFF
TRBJ2-1,TRBV7-3,TRBD2,CASSSNSGEANEQFF
TRBJ2-3,TRBV12-3/TRBV12-4,TRBD2,CASSLEGLAGKDMQYF
TRBJ2-3,TRBV12-3/TRBV12-4,TRBD2,CASTRGLDTDTQYF
TRBJ2-1,TRBV7-6,TRBD2,CASSRLAVGNEQFF